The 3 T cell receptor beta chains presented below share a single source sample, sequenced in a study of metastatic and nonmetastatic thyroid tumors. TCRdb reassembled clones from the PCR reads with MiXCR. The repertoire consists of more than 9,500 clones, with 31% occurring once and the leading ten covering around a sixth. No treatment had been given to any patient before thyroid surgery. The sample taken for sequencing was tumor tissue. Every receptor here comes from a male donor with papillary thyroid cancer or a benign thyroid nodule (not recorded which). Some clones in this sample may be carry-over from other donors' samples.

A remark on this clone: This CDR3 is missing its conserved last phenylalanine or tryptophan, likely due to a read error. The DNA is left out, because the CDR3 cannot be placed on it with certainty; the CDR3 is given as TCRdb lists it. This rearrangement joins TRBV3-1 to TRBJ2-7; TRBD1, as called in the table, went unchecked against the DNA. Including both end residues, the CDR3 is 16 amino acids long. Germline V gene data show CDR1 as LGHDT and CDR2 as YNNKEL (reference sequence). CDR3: CASSQYLTGAENEQYL.

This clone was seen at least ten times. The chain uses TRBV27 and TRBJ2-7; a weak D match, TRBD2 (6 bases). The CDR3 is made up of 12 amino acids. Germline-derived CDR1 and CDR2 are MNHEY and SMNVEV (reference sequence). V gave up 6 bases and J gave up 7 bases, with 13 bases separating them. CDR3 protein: CASSPGVKEQYF. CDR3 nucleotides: TGTGCCAGCAGCCCGGGGGTGAAAGAGCAGTACTTC.

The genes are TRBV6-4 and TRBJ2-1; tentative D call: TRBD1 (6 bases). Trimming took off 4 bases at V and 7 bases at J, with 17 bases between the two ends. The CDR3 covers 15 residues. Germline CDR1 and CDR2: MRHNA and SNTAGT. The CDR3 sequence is CASSVEGRGGNEQFF. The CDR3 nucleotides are TGTGCCAGCAGTGTCGAGGGGAGAGGGGGAAATGAGCAGTTCTTC.